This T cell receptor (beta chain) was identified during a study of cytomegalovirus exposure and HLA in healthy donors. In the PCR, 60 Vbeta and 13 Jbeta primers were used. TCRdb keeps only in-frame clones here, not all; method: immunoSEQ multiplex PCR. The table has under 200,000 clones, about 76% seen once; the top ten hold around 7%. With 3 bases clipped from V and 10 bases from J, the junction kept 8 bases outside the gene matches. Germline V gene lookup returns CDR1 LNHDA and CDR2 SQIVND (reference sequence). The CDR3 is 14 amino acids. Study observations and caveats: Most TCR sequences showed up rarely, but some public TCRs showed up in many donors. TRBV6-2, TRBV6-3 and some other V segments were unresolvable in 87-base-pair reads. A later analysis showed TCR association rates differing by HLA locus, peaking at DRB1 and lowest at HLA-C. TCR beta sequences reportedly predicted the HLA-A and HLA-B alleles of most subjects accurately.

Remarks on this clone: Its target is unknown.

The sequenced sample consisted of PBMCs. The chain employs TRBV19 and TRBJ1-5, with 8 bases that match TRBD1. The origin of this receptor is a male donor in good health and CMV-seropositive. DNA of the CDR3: TGTGCCAGTAGTATGATAGGACAGGGTCAACCCCAGCATTTT. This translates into CASSMIGQGQPQHF.